A single sample gave rise to the 4 T cell receptor beta chains below, sequenced in a study of T cell repertoires in cytomegalovirus infection. TCRdb re-derived calls from the reads in MiXCR, one entry per CDR3 protein. The repertoire holds roughly 630,000 distinct CDR3 sequences, roughly 26% seen once, with 7% to 9% in the top ten. The sample comprised CD8+ T cells from PBMCs. The receptors derive from a human donor in good health (CMV status not recorded). Some clones in this sample may be carry-over from other donors' samples.

This clonotype was seen only a few times. The genes are TRBV19 and TRBJ1-1, with a weak D call TRBD1 (5 bases). Germline V gene sequence: CDR1 LNHDA, CDR2 SQIVND (reference sequence). The V end lost 1 base, the J end lost 1 base, and 7 bases lay between the germline ends. CDR3 length: 14 amino acids. CDR3 in amino acids: CASSIAGQNTEAFF. The CDR3 bases are TGTGCCAGTAGTATAGCCGGACAGAACACTGAAGCTTTCTTT.

This clonotype was observed many times. V usage is TRBV7-6 and J usage is TRBJ1-1; TRBD1 aligns across 7 bases. The CDR3 is 14 amino acids. The germline V gene encodes CDR1 SGHVS and CDR2 FNYEAQ. The ends lost 5 bases at V and 0 bases at J; junction bases unmatched: 3. As DNA, the CDR3 is TGTGCCAGCAGCCGAACAGGGGTGAACACTGAAGCTTTCTTT. Translated, it gives CASSRTGVNTEAFF.

This clonotype was detected only a few times. The chain combines TRBV5-1 with TRBJ2-3; tentatively, D is TRBD2 (6 bases). The CDR3 length is 15 residues. Trimming took off 2 bases at V and 1 base at J, with 11 bases between the two ends. Germline lookup yields CDR1 SGHRS and CDR2 YFSETQ. The CDR3 loop is CASSFGGSGTDTQYF. The CDR3 region has the DNA TGCGCCAGCAGCTTTGGAGGGAGCGGCACAGATACGCAGTATTTT.

This clonotype appeared a few times. The chain is built from TRBV10-3 and TRBJ2-7; D is perhaps TRBD1 (6 bases). Germline lookup yields CDR1 ENHRY and CDR2 SYGVKD. The CDR3 consists of 15 residues. The V gene lost 1 base and the J gene lost 2 bases, with 12 bases spanning the gap. The CDR3 loop reads CAISEFQGPTYEQYF. CDR3 nucleotide sequence: TGTGCCATCAGTGAGTTCCAGGGGCCTACCTACGAGCAGTACTTC.